Listed here is a single T cell receptor (beta chain). This specimen comes from a study of blood T cell repertoires in COVID-19. Across the whole study: Samples came from the United States, Italy and Spain, spanning acute and convalescent COVID-19. Nucleic acid was either cDNA or gDNA, and it came from T cells, B-cell-depleted T cells, or PBMCs.

Germline V gene lookup returns CDR1 MGHRA and CDR2 YSYEKL. There are 14 residues in the CDR3. V was trimmed by 4 bases and J by 2 bases, leaving 11 bases between them. The assay was immunoSEQ multiplex PCR, and TCRdb's table has in-frame clones only and misses some. The sample has about 200,000 clones, 70% to 90% seen once. This chain connects TRBV4-1 to TRBJ1-2; TRBD1 might be the D (6 bases). The sample comprised peripheral blood. This clonotype originated in a man between 45 and 60 years old with COVID-19, enrolled during active disease. CDR3 residues: CASSPQGMNYGYTF. The CDR3 DNA reads TGCGCCAGCAGCCCCCAGGGGATGAACTATGGCTACACCTTC.